The subject of this entry is one TCR beta chain. Its antigen is unknown. The entry originates in a study of T cell repertoires in cytomegalovirus infection. Study in general: It can be stated that public TCR beta signatures indicated CMV infection as well as a matching HLA type.

Study conclusions and caveats: Dominating the ex vivo response were TCR beta clonotypes that were CMV-specific and HLA-C-restricted.

In TCRdb, the reads were re-called with MiXCR into one record per CDR3 protein. The table lists about 530,000 distinct CDR3 sequences, about 25% of them singletons. Germline lookup yields CDR1 MNHEY and CDR2 SMNVEV (reference sequence). This CDR3 has 15 residues. Trimming shortened V by 6 bases and J by 4 bases, and 17 bases separated the two germline ends. The receptor was derived from a human donor in good health (CMV status not recorded). Some clones in this sample may be carry-over from other donors' samples. The rearrangement joins TRBV27 to TRBJ2-3; D is perhaps TRBD2 (6 bases). Material for sequencing was PBMCs. This CDR3 is CASSSGTRRADTQYF. CDR3 DNA: TGTGCCAGCAGCTCCGGGACGAGGAGGGCAGATACGCAGTATTTT.